These 14 T cell receptor beta chains came from one sample sequenced in a study of blood T cell repertoires in COVID-19 (dated by TCRdb to 2020 to 2021). Receptor amplification or capture employed the immunoSEQ multiplex PCR assay. Imported from immuneACCESS, the table was reduced by TCRdb to in-frame sequences with V and J called. These copies leave out some clones; in studies compared against another copy, an unresolved V gene accounts for under half, and the cause of the remainder is not known. This sample is represented by about 190,000 clones; almost 85% of them were singletons. The ten biggest clones cover more than 4.5% of the sample. The sample taken for sequencing was peripheral blood. The receptor source for this set is a woman aged 70-85 years with active or convalescent COVID-19.

The rearrangement uses TRBV27 and TRBJ2-7, with TRBD1 matching 10 bases. The CDR3 is made up of 15 amino acids. The ends lost 5 bases at V and 0 bases at J; junction bases unmatched: 4. Germline lookup yields CDR1 MNHEY and CDR2 SMNVEV (reference sequence). This CDR3 is CASSLRTGGSYEQYF. In DNA, the CDR3 is TGTGCCAGCAGTCTCAGGACAGGGGGCTCCTACGAGCAGTACTTC.

This clone came up a few times. The genes are TRBV27 and TRBJ1-2; 7 positions match TRBD1. CDR3 size: 15 residues. V lost 5 bases and J lost 2; bases outside the gene matches: 8. CDR1 is MNHEY and CDR2 is SMNVEV in the germline V gene (reference sequence). The CDR3 is CASSDSTGANYGYTF. In DNA, the CDR3 is TGTGCCAGCAGTGACTCAACAGGGGCCAACTATGGCTACACCTTC.

The J gene is TRBJ2-7, the V gene TRBV7-9; 9 nucleotides line up with TRBD2. With V trimmed by 5 bases and J by 2 bases, 16 bases remained unmatched. The CDR3 covers 18 residues. CDR1 is SEHNR, CDR2 FQNEAQ, per germline (reference sequence). CDR3 DNA: TGTGCCAGCAGCGTTGGGGCGGGCGCGGGAGGGCACACCTACGAGCAGTACTTC. Its translation is CASSVGAGAGGHTYEQYF.

The V and J genes are TRBV10-2 and TRBJ2-5; the match to TRBD2 covers 12 bases. V lost 2 bases, J lost 1 base, and 8 bases stayed unmatched. The germline CDR1 and CDR2 sequences are WSHSY and SAAADI. This CDR3 contains 18 residues. The CDR3 reads CASSEGLAGKWGQETQYF. In DNA, the CDR3 is TGCGCCAGCAGTGAGGGACTAGCGGGAAAGTGGGGCCAAGAGACCCAGTACTTC.

The chain couples TRBV19 to TRBJ2-2; the match to TRBD2 covers 13 bases. The germline gives CDR1 LNHDA, CDR2 SQIVND (reference sequence). Trimming took 7 bases from V and 0 from J; bases not matched to a gene: 5. The CDR3 covers 17 residues. The DNA for the CDR3 is TGTGCCAGTACCTCACTAGCGGGAGGGCCGAACACCGGGGAGCTGTTTTTT. Translated, it gives CASTSLAGGPNTGELFF.

The chain couples TRBV7-3 to TRBJ2-1, with TRBD2 identical over 7 bases. The CDR3 runs to 14 residues. Germline trimming cut 3 bases from V and 4 bases from J; bases unmatched to any gene: 3. CDR1 is SGHTA, CDR2 FQGTGA, per germline. The CDR3 reads CASSFAGAYNEQFF. The CDR3 nucleotides read TGTGCCAGCAGCTTCGCGGGAGCGTACAATGAGCAGTTCTTC.

The chain has TRBV19 and TRBJ2-1; TRBD2 aligns across 7 bases. CDR1 LNHDA and CDR2 SQIVND come from the germline V gene (reference sequence). This CDR3 has 15 amino acids. V gave up 2 bases and J gave up 6 bases; unmatched junction bases: 7. The CDR3 DNA sequence: TGTGCCAGTAGTATAAGGCGGGAGAACTTCAATGAGCAGTTCTTC. Translated: CASSIRRENFNEQFF.

The rearrangement uses TRBV3-1 (or the pseudogene TRBV3-2) and TRBJ2-5; 12 bases match TRBD2. The ends lost 6 bases at V and 2 bases at J; junction bases unmatched: 13. The CDR3 extends over 18 amino acids. The germline V gene has CDR1 LGHDT and CDR2 YNNKEL (reference sequence). The CDR3 spells CASRASGRGHSGQETQYF. CDR3 nucleotides: TGTGCCAGCAGAGCTAGCGGGAGGGGCCATTCTGGGCAAGAGACCCAGTACTTC.

V and J are TRBV3-1 (or the pseudogene TRBV3-2) and TRBJ1-6, with no clear D. CDR1 and CDR2 (germline): LGHDT, YNNKEL (reference sequence). The CDR3 has 13 residues. V dropped 4 bases and J dropped 7 bases, with 8 bases sitting between them. Here the CDR3 reads CASSPTFNSPLHF. CDR3 in DNA: TGTGCCAGCAGCCCAACTTTCAATTCACCCCTCCACTTT.

V gene TRBV18 combines with J gene TRBJ1-4; D uncertain. Per germline, CDR1 KGHSH and CDR2 LQKENI. Trimming stripped 6 bases from V and 0 bases from J, with 23 bases between. This CDR3 has 19 amino acids. The CDR3 sequence: CASSPTYPRGPATNEKLFF. The CDR3 nucleotides read TGTGCCAGCTCGCCCACCTACCCACGGGGTCCTGCAACTAATGAAAAACTGTTTTTT.

The rearrangement uses TRBV11-2 and TRBJ2-5; 9 nucleotides match TRBD2. The junction had 5 bases not matched to a gene; V was cut back by 1 base and J by 2 bases. Germline CDR1 reads SGHAT; CDR2 reads FQNNGV. CDR3 length: 16 residues. This CDR3 reads CASSLGLAGRQETQYF. The CDR3 DNA is TGTGCCAGCAGCTTAGGCCTAGCGGGGCGACAAGAGACCCAGTACTTC.

J is TRBJ2-2 and V is TRBV10-1; perhaps TRBD2 as D (5 bases). CDR1 is WNHNN, CDR2 SYGVQD, per germline (reference sequence). The CDR3 is made up of 14 amino acids. V gave up 10 bases and J gave up 4 bases, with 16 bases separating them. The CDR3 region is CAKSSSICTGELFF. CDR3 DNA: TGCGCCAAATCTAGCTCAATTTGCACCGGGGAGCTGTTTTTT.

The chain links TRBV6-1 to TRBJ2-1; D unresolved. The V end was cut by 1 base, the J end by 0 bases, with 7 bases between. The CDR3 consists of 15 residues. Germline-derived CDR1 and CDR2 are MNHNS and SASEGT. The CDR3 sequence: CASSEGVASYNEQFF. In nucleotides, the CDR3 is TGTGCCAGCAGTGAAGGGGTAGCCTCCTACAATGAGCAGTTCTTC.

The chain joins TRBV3-1 (or the pseudogene TRBV3-2) to TRBJ1-2, with D perhaps matching TRBD1 (5 bases). V was cut by 3 bases and J by 6 bases, with 14 bases left in between. Germline V lookup: CDR1 LGHDT, CDR2 YNNKEL (reference sequence). This CDR3 spans 14 amino acids. This chain's CDR3 is CASSHDPGVNGYTF. For the CDR3, the DNA is TGTGCCAGCAGCCACGACCCGGGGGTTAATGGCTACACCTTC.